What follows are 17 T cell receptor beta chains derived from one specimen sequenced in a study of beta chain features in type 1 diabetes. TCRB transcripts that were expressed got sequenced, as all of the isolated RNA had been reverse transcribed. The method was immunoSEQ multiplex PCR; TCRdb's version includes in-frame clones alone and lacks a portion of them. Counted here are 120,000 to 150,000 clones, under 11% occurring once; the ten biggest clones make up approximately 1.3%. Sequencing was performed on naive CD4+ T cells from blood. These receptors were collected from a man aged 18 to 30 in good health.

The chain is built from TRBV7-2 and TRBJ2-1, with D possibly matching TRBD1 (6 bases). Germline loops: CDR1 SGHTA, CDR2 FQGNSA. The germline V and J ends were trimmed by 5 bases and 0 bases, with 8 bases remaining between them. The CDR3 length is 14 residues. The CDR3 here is CASSPDSSYNEQFF. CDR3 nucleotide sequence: TGTGCCAGCAGCCCGGACAGCTCCTACAATGAGCAGTTCTTC.

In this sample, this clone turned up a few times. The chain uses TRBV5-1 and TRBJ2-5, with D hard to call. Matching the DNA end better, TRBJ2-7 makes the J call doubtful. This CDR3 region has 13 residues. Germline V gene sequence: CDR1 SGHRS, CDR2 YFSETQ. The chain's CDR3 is CASSLTSSYEQYF. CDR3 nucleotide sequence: TGCGCCAGCAGCTTAACTTCCTCCTACGAGCAGTACTTC.

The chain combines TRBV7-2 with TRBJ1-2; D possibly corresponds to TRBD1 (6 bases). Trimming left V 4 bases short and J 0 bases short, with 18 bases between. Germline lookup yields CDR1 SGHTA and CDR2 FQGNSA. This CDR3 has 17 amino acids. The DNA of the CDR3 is TGTGCCAGCAGCTCAACCCGGACAGTCGGACCTAACTATGGCTACACCTTC. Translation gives CASSSTRTVGPNYGYTF.

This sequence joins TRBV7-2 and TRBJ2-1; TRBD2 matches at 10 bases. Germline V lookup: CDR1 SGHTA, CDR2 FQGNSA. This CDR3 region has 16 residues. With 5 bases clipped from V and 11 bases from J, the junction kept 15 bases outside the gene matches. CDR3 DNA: TGTGCCAGCAGCCCAGATATAGCGGGGGGCCCCTCGCAGCAGTTCTTC. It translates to CASSPDIAGGPSQQFF. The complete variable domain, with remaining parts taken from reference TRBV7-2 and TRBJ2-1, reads GAGVSQSPSNKVTEKGKDVELRCDPISGHTALYWYRQSLGQGLEFLIYFQGNSAPDKSGLPSDRFSAERTGGSVSTLTIQRTQQEDSAVYLCASSPDIAGGPSQQFFGPGTRLTVL.

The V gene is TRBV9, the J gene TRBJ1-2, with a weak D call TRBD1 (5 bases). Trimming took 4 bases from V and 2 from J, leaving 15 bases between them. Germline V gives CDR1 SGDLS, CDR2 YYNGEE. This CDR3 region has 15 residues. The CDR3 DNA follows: TGTGCCAGCAGCCCACACCAGGACAAAAACTATGGCTACACCTTC. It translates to CASSPHQDKNYGYTF.

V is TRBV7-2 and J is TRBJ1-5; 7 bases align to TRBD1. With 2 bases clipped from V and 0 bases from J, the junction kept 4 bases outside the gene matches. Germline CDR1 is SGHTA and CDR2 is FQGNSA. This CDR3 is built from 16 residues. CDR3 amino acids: CASSLTGTASNQPQHF. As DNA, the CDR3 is TGTGCCAGCAGCTTAACCGGGACAGCTAGCAATCAGCCCCAGCATTTT. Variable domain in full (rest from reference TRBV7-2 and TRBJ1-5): GAGVSQSPSNKVTEKGKDVELRCDPISGHTALYWYRQSLGQGLEFLIYFQGNSAPDKSGLPSDRFSAERTGGSVSTLTIQRTQQEDSAVYLCASSLTGTASNQPQHFGDGTRLSIL.

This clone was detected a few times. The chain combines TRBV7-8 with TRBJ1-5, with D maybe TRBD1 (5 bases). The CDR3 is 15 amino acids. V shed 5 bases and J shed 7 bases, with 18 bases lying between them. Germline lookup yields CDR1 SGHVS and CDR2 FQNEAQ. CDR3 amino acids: CASSRTGRGGQPQHF. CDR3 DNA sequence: TGTGCCAGCAGCCGTACGGGTAGGGGAGGCCAGCCCCAGCATTTT.

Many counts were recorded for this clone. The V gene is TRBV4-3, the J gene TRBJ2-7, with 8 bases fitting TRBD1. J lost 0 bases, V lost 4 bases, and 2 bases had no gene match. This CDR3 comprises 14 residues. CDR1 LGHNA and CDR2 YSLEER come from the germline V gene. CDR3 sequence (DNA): TGCGCCAGCAGCCGAACAGGGGGCTCCTACGAGCAGTACTTC. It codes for CASSRTGGSYEQYF.

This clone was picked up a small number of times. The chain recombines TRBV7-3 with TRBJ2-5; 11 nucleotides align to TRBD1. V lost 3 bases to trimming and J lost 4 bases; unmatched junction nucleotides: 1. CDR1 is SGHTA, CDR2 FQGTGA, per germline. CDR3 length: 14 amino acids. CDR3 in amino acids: CASSLDRGRETQYF. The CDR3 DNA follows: TGTGCCAGCAGCTTGGACAGGGGGCGAGAGACCCAGTACTTC.

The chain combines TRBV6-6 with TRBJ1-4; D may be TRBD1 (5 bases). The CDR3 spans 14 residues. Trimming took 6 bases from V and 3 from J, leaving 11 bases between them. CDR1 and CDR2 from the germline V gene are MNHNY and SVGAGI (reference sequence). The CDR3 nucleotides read TGTGCCAGCAGCCTCAGGGTACCTAATGAAAAACTGTTTTTT. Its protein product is CASSLRVPNEKLFF.

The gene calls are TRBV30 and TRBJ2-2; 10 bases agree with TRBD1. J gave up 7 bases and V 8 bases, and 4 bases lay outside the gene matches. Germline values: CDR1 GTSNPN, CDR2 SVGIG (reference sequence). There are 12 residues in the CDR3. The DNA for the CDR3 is TGTGCCGTGACAGGGGGCAACGGGGAGCTGTTTTTT. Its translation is CAVTGGNGELFF.

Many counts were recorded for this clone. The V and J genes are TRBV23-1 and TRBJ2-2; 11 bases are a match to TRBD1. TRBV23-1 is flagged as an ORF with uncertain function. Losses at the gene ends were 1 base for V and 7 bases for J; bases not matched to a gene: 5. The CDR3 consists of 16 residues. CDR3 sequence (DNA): TGCGCCAGCAGTCAATTGGACAGGGGGCGCGACGGGGAGCTGTTTTTT. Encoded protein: CASSQLDRGRDGELFF.

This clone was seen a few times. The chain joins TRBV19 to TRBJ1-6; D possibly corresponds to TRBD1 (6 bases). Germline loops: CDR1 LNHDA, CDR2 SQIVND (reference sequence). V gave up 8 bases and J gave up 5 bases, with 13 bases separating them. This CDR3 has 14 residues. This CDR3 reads CASSDSRNNSPLHF. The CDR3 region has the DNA TGTGCCAGTTCGGACAGCCGAAATAATTCACCCCTCCACTTT.

Written as DNA, the CDR3 is TGTGCCAGCAGCCCTAGGACAGGGCCTAACTATGGCTACACCTTC. It is translated as CASSPRTGPNYGYTF. The chain joins TRBV7-2 to TRBJ1-2, with 8 bases identical to TRBD1. The CDR3 loop spans 15 amino acids. Germline-derived CDR1 and CDR2 are SGHTA and FQGNSA. V lost 5 bases, J lost 0 bases, and 5 bases stayed unmatched.

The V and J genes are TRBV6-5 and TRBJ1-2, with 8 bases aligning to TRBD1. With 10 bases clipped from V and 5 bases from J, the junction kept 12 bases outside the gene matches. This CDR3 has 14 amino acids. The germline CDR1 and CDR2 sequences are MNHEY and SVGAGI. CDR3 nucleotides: TGTGCCACCCGCGGGGACAGGTTTGGGTATGGCTACACCTTC. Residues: CATRGDRFGYGYTF.

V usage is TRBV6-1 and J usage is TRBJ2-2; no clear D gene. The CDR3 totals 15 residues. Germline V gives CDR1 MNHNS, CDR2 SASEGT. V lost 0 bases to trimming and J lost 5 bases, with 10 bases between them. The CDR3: CASSEALQFTGELFF. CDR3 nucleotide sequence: TGTGCCAGCAGTGAAGCGCTCCAGTTTACCGGGGAGCTGTTTTTT.

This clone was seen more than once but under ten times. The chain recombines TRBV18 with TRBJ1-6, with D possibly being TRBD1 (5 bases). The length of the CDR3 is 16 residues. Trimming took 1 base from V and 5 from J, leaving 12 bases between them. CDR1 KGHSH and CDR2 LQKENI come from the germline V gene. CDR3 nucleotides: TGTGCCAGCTCACCACTAGGGGCTTCGGATAATTCACCCCTCCACTTT. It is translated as CASSPLGASDNSPLHF.